What follows are 31 T cell receptor beta chains derived from one specimen sequenced in a study of blood T cell repertoires in COVID-19. Using immunoSEQ multiplex PCR, the repertoire was profiled, and TCRdb retains in-frame clones only, with some absent. The profile shows fewer than 700,000 clones, roughly 89% of them singletons. The source material was peripheral blood. The receptors originated from a woman aged 45-65 years with COVID-19, enrolled during active disease.

The rearrangement uses TRBV9 and TRBJ1-3, with TRBD1 matching 7 bases. Unmatched junction bases numbered 4, after V lost 2 bases and J lost 2 bases. The germline CDR1 and CDR2 sequences are SGDLS and YYNGEE. The CDR3 is 15 amino acids. CDR3 loop: CASSVDGTAGNTIYF. CDR3 nucleotides: TGTGCCAGCAGCGTCGACGGGACAGCTGGAAACACCATATATTTT.

This clone showed up just once. The chain uses TRBV19 and TRBJ1-6, with TRBD1 as a possible D gene (5 bases). CDR3 length: 16 residues. From germline, CDR1 is LNHDA and CDR2 SQIVND (reference sequence). Trimming took 9 bases from V and 0 from J, leaving 15 bases between them. In nucleotides, the CDR3 is TGTGCCAGCATGGACACCTCGAGCTCCTATAATTCACCCCTCCACTTT. Translating it yields CASMDTSSSYNSPLHF.

The chain couples TRBV25-1 to TRBJ2-1; D unresolved. CDR3 length: 13 amino acids. Germline CDR1 MGHDK, CDR2 SYGVNS. V shed 6 bases and J shed 5 bases, with 11 bases lying between them. DNA for the CDR3: TGTGCCAGCAGAGGAGACTGGCACAATGAGCAGTTCTTC. Its protein is CASRGDWHNEQFF.

A single count supports this clone. This sequence joins TRBV24-1 and TRBJ2-3, with a tentative D call TRBD2 (6 bases). The germline CDR1 and CDR2 sequences are KGHDR and SFDVKD. The CDR3 covers 15 residues. The ends were cut back, 5 bases at V and 4 bases at J, with 15 bases in the middle. The CDR3 region is CATSVKGGRPDTQYF. In nucleotides, the CDR3 is TGTGCCACCAGTGTCAAGGGAGGACGACCAGATACGCAGTATTTT.

The CDR3 spells CASSTGAVPSTDTQYF. CDR3 in DNA: TGCGCCAGCAGCACTGGGGCGGTGCCGTCGACAGATACGCAGTATTTT. The chain couples TRBV5-1 to TRBJ2-3; D perhaps matches TRBD1 (5 bases). Per germline, CDR1 SGHRS and CDR2 YFSETQ. Trimming shortened V by 4 bases and J by 3 bases, and 18 bases separated the two germline ends. This CDR3 region has 16 residues. The full variable domain, completed using reference TRBV5-1 and TRBJ2-3, is KAGVTQTPRYLIKTRGQQVTLSCSPISGHRSVSWYQQTPGQGLQFLFEYFSETQRNKGNFPGRFSGRQFSNSRSEMNVSTLELGDSALYLCASSTGAVPSTDTQYFGPGTRLTVL.

A note on this clone: Other DNA sequences in the sample encode the same CDR3. The chain has TRBV5-1 and TRBJ2-1; 9 positions match TRBD2. Germline assignment: CDR1 SGHRS and CDR2 YFSETQ. Unmatched junction bases numbered 3, after V lost 3 bases and J lost 5 bases. The CDR3 is 14 amino acids. The CDR3 nucleotides are TGCGCCAGCAGCTCGGGACTAGCCGACAATGAGCAGTTCTTC. Residues: CASSSGLADNEQFF.

The rearrangement joins TRBV19 to TRBJ1-4; D unclear. The CDR3 spans 16 residues. With 6 bases removed from V and 0 bases from J, the gap between germline ends came to 14 bases. The germline V gene encodes CDR1 LNHDA and CDR2 SQIVND (reference sequence). Written as DNA, the CDR3 is TGTGCCAGTAGCTCCGCGAGTACCGCAACTAATGAAAAACTGTTTTTT. Encoded protein: CASSSASTATNEKLFF.

The gene calls are TRBV19 and TRBJ2-5; tentatively, D is TRBD2 (6 bases). Trimming removed 0 bases from V and 2 bases from J, with 13 bases in between. The length of the CDR3 is 16 residues. Germline V lookup: CDR1 LNHDA, CDR2 SQIVND (reference sequence). The CDR3 is CASSIETGGRQETQYF. The DNA of the CDR3 is TGTGCCAGTAGTATAGAAACAGGAGGGAGGCAAGAGACCCAGTACTTC.

This sequence joins TRBV7-2 and TRBJ2-7; perhaps TRBD2 as D (5 bases). Trimming left V 5 bases short and J 7 bases short, with 12 bases between. Germline loops: CDR1 SGHTA, CDR2 FQGNSA. The CDR3 is 12 residues long. CDR3 sequence reads: CASSPWTGEQYF. The CDR3 nucleotides read TGTGCCAGCAGCCCCTGGACGGGGGAGCAGTACTTC.

CDR3: CAVAGGLQETQYF. DNA of the CDR3: TGTGCCGTTGCGGGGGGCTTGCAAGAGACCCAGTACTTC. The chain joins TRBV12-3 or TRBV12-4 to TRBJ2-5; 8 nucleotides match TRBD2. The CDR3 has 13 amino acids. V trimming: 11 bases; J trimming: 2 bases; junction bases outside the gene matches: 7.

This clone was detected only once. Other DNA sequences of this sample code for an identical CDR3. The chain is built from TRBV5-4 and TRBJ2-5; 7 bases are shared with TRBD1. Germline values: CDR1 SGHNT, CDR2 YYREEE (reference sequence). V lost 4 bases and J lost 1; bases outside the gene matches: 1. This CDR3 is 13 amino acids long. CDR3 sequence (DNA): TGTGCCAGCAGCCGGGACAGCCAAGAGACCCAGTACTTC. Translation: CASSRDSQETQYF.

This chain links TRBV10-3 with TRBJ2-7; 7 positions agree with TRBD2. V lost 3 bases to trimming and J lost 5 bases; unmatched junction nucleotides: 7. The CDR3 spans 14 residues. Germline V CDR1 and CDR2: ENHRY, SYGVKD. The CDR3 reads CAISEGTTIHEQYF. The CDR3 DNA sequence: TGTGCCATCAGTGAAGGGACTACCATCCACGAGCAGTACTTC.

Details on this clone: The sample has other DNA sequences that encode this CDR3 too. The genes are TRBV5-1 and TRBJ1-2; unclear D gene. Germline-derived CDR1 and CDR2 are SGHRS and YFSETQ. V was shortened by 0 bases and J by 7 bases, with 13 bases between the two germline ends. This CDR3 region has 14 residues. The CDR3: CASSLATGSGGYTF. CDR3 nucleotides: TGCGCCAGCAGCTTGGCCACCGGCTCGGGTGGCTACACCTTC. Full variable domain (remainder filled in from reference TRBV5-1 and TRBJ1-2): KAGVTQTPRYLIKTRGQQVTLSCSPISGHRSVSWYQQTPGQGLQFLFEYFSETQRNKGNFPGRFSGRQFSNSRSEMNVSTLELGDSALYLCASSLATGSGGYTFGSGTRLTVV.

The V gene is TRBV29-1, the J gene TRBJ2-1, with TRBD1 as a possible D gene (7 bases). The CDR3 is 13 amino acids. Germline V CDR1 and CDR2: SQVTM, ANQGSEA. For the CDR3, the DNA is TGCGCCACGGAGGGGGCGCGTTGGAATGAGCAGTTCTTC. Protein product: CATEGARWNEQFF.

The genes are TRBV5-6 and TRBJ2-2, with D possibly matching TRBD2 (6 bases). Trimming left V 4 bases short and J 5 bases short, with 6 bases between. CDR1 is SGHDT, CDR2 YYEEEE, per germline. This CDR3 is built from 12 residues. The CDR3 sequence is CASSRGTGELFF. CDR3 nucleotides: TGTGCCAGCAGCCGGGGGACCGGGGAGCTGTTTTTT.

The chain uses TRBV25-1 and TRBJ2-7, with 9 positions matching TRBD1. The CDR3 extends over 15 amino acids. The junction had 8 bases not matched to a gene; V was cut back by 2 bases and J by 6 bases. In germline, CDR1 is MGHDK, CDR2 SYGVNS. CDR3 residues: CASSEPGQGSGEQYF. The CDR3 coding sequence is TGTGCCAGCAGTGAACCGGGACAGGGATCTGGCGAGCAGTACTTC.

V usage is TRBV12-5 and J usage is TRBJ1-1; the D gene is possibly TRBD1 (5 bases). The germline CDR1 and CDR2 sequences are LGHNT and FRNRAP. V lost 8 bases and J lost 1, with 11 bases in between. The CDR3 has 13 amino acids. CDR3 region: CASSPGGNTEAFF. CDR3 bases: TGTGCTAGTTCCCCGGGGGGGAACACTGAAGCTTTCTTT.

A word on this clone: Other DNA sequences of this sample code for an identical CDR3. V is TRBV12-3 or TRBV12-4 and J is TRBJ2-1, with a weak D call TRBD1 (5 bases). The CDR3 extends over 12 amino acids. The V and J ends lost 1 base and 8 bases respectively, with 6 bases between them. Here the CDR3 reads CASSLGGDEQFF. The CDR3 coding sequence is TGTGCCAGCAGTTTAGGGGGCGATGAGCAGTTCTTC.

This chain uses TRBV7-8 with TRBJ2-1; TRBD1 matches at 8 bases. CDR3 length: 15 residues. CDR1 and CDR2 from the germline V gene are SGHVS and FQNEAQ. V trimming: 5 bases; J trimming: 6 bases; junction bases outside the gene matches: 9. The CDR3 DNA reads TGTGCCAGCAGCCACTCGTTAGGACAGGGCAATGAGCAGTTCTTC. It is translated as CASSHSLGQGNEQFF.

This rearrangement joins TRBV13 to TRBJ1-3; 9 bases fit TRBD1. CDR1 and CDR2 from the germline V gene are PRHDT and FYEKMQ (reference sequence). This CDR3 has 16 residues. V lost 5 bases and J lost 0; bases outside the gene matches: 5. CDR3 nucleotide sequence: TGTGCCAGCAGCCCCGGACAGGGGCTCTCTGGAAACACCATATATTTT. Translating gives CASSPGQGLSGNTIYF.

The V and J genes are TRBV12-5 and TRBJ2-7, with TRBD2 identical over 9 bases. This CDR3 has 17 amino acids. J lost 0 bases, V lost 0 bases, and 6 bases had no gene match. Per the germline V gene, CDR1 is LGHNT and CDR2 is FRNRAP. CDR3 sequence: CASGLVLSGGSSYEQYF. Here the CDR3 DNA reads TGTGCTAGTGGTTTGGTACTGAGCGGGGGGAGCTCCTACGAGCAGTACTTC.

The CDR3 loop reads CASSSSGDTQYF. CDR3 nucleotides: TGCGCCAGCAGCTCGTCGGGGGATACGCAGTATTTT. This chain links TRBV4-1 with TRBJ2-3; tentatively, D is TRBD2 (5 bases). The germline gives CDR1 MGHRA, CDR2 YSYEKL. The CDR3 consists of 12 residues. The ends were cut back, 5 bases at V and 6 bases at J, with 9 bases in the middle.

CDR3 amino acids: CASGGPGGLRSDTEHFF. CDR3 DNA sequence: TGTGCCAGCGGGGGGCCAGGGGGACTCCGATCGGACACTGAACACTTCTTT. V gene TRBV11-2 combines with J gene TRBJ1-1, with 7 bases matching TRBD1. This CDR3 has 17 amino acids. V trimming: 8 bases; J trimming: 14 bases; junction bases outside the gene matches: 29. CDR1 and CDR2 (germline): SGHAT, FQNNGV.

The chain recombines TRBV19 with TRBJ1-2; 7 bases align to TRBD1. The CDR3 contains 16 residues. V lost 2 bases, J lost 8 bases, and 14 bases stayed unmatched. Germline lookup yields CDR1 LNHDA and CDR2 SQIVND (reference sequence). The chain's CDR3 is CASSISRDSGIRGYTF. DNA for the CDR3: TGTGCCAGTAGTATATCCCGGGACAGTGGGATACGAGGCTACACCTTC.

The chain combines TRBV10-2 with TRBJ2-7; D call uncertain. Germline values: CDR1 WSHSY, CDR2 SAAADI. CDR3 length equals 17 residues. Deletions cut 3 bases from V and 2 bases from J, with 20 bases between. CDR3 sequence reads: CASSDPPGGSLTYEQYF. The CDR3 bases are TGCGCCAGCAGTGACCCGCCAGGTGGTTCGTTAACCTACGAGCAGTACTTC.

CDR3 coding DNA: TGTGCCAGCAGCAGTACAGGGGGAACTAATGAAAAACTGTTTTTT. As protein: CASSSTGGTNEKLFF. The chain has TRBV9 and TRBJ1-4; the match to TRBD1 covers 8 bases. This CDR3 has 15 residues. Germline-derived CDR1 and CDR2 are SGDLS and YYNGEE. V was clipped by 4 bases and J by 1 base; unmatched bases: 3.

The CDR3 loop is CASSLVAGGTGELFF. The CDR3 DNA is TGTGCCAGCAGCTTAGTGGCGGGGGGCACCGGGGAGCTGTTTTTT. The gene calls are TRBV11-2 and TRBJ2-2; 8 bases fit TRBD2. CDR1 is SGHAT and CDR2 is FQNNGV in the germline V gene. The length of the CDR3 is 15 residues. V lost 1 base, J lost 4 bases, and 2 bases stayed unmatched.

The chain carries TRBV9 and TRBJ2-7; D gene uncertain. V shed 0 bases and J shed 4 bases, with 8 bases lying between them. The CDR3 sequence is 13 residues long. Germline V gene data show CDR1 as SGDLS and CDR2 as YYNGEE. CDR3: CASSVDGQYEQYF. The CDR3, as DNA: TGTGCCAGCAGCGTAGATGGCCAATACGAGCAGTACTTC.

The DNA of the CDR3 is TGTGCCAGCCGGCAGGCTAGCAATCAGCCCCAGCATTTT. It is translated as CASRQASNQPQHF. The chain recombines TRBV6-5 with TRBJ1-5; D is undetermined. V lost 8 bases and J lost 0, with 8 bases in between. Germline V CDR1 and CDR2: MNHEY, SVGAGI. The CDR3 runs 13 residues.

This sequence joins TRBV19 and TRBJ1-2; TRBD1 aligns across 8 bases. Germline CDR1 reads LNHDA; CDR2 reads SQIVND (reference sequence). The length of the CDR3 is 13 residues. With V trimmed by 9 bases and J by 4 bases, 7 bases remained unmatched. The CDR3 loop reads CASLRGQAYGYTF. CDR3 in DNA: TGTGCCAGCCTACGGGGACAGGCCTATGGCTACACCTTC.

V usage is TRBV5-4 and J usage is TRBJ1-2; D gene unclear. Germline V gives CDR1 SGHNT, CDR2 YYREEE (reference sequence). This CDR3 is 14 amino acids long. The germline V and J ends were trimmed by 6 bases and 1 base, with 13 bases remaining between them. CDR3: CASTYDTVNYGYTF. Here the CDR3 DNA reads TGTGCCAGCACCTACGATACAGTTAACTATGGCTACACCTTC.